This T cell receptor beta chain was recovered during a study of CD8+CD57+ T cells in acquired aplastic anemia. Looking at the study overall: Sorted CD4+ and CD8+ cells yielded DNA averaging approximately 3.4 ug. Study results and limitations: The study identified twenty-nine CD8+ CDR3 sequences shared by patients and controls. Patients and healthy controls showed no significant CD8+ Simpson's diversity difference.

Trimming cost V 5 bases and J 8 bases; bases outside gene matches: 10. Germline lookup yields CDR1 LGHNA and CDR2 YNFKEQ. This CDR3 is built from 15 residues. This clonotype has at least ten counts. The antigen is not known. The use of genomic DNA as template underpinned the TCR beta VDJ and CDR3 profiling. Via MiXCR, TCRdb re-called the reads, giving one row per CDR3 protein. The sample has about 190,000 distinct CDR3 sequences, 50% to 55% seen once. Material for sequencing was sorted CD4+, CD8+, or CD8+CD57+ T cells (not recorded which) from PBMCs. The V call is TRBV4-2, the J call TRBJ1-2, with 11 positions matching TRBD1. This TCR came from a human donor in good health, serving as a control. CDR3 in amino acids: CASSARGQGDQGYTF. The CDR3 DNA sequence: TGTGCCAGCAGCGCCAGGGGACAGGGGGATCAGGGCTACACCTTC.